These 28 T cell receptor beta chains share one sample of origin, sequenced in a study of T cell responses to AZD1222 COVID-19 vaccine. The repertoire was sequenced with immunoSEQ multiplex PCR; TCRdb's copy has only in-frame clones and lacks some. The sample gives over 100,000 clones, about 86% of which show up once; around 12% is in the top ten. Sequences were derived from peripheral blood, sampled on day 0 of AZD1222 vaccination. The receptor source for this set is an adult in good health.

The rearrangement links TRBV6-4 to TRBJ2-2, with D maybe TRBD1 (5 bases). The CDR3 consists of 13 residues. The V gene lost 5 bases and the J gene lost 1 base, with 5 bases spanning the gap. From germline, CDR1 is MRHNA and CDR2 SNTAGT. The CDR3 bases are TGTGCCAGCAGTACAGGGAACACCGGGGAGCTGTTTTTT. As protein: CASSTGNTGELFF.

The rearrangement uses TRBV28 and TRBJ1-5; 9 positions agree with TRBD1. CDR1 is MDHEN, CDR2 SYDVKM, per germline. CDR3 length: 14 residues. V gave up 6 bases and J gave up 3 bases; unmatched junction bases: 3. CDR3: CASRRQGDNQPQHF. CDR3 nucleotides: TGTGCCAGCAGACGACAGGGGGACAATCAGCCCCAGCATTTT.

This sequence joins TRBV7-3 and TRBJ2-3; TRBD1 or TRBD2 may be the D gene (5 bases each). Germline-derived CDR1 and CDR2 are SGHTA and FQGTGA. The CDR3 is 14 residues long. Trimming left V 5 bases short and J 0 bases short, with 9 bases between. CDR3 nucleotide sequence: TGTGCCAGCAGCCCCCGGGACAGCACAGATACGCAGTATTTT. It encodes CASSPRDSTDTQYF.

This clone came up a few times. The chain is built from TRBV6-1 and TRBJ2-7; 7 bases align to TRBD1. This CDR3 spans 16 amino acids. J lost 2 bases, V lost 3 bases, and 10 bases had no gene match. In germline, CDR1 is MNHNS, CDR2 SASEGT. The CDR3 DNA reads TGTGCCAGCAGTGATATACAGGGGCCGCCTCCCTACGAGCAGTACTTC. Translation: CASSDIQGPPPYEQYF.

CDR3 DNA sequence: TGTGCCAGCTCACCAGCCGGGGAGACCCAGTACTTC. Its translation is CASSPAGETQYF. The chain recombines TRBV18 with TRBJ2-5; no clear D gene. Trimming cost V 2 bases and J 5 bases, with 6 bases left between them. Germline values: CDR1 KGHSH, CDR2 LQKENI. This CDR3 is 12 amino acids long. The variable domain in full, completed from reference TRBV18 and TRBJ2-5, reads NAGVMQNPRHLVRRRGQEARLRCSPMKGHSHVYWYRQLPEEGLKFMVYLQKENIIDESGMPKERFSAEFPKEGPSILRIQQVVRGDSAAYFCASSPAGETQYFGPGTRLLVL.

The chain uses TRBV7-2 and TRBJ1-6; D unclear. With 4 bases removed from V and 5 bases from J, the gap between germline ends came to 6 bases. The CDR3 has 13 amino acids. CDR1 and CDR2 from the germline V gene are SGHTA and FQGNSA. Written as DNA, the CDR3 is TGTGCCAGCAGCTCCGGTAATAATTCACCCCTCCACTTT. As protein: CASSSGNNSPLHF. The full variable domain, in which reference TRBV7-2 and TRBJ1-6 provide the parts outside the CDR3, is GAGVSQSPSNKVTEKGKDVELRCDPISGHTALYWYRQSLGQGLEFLIYFQGNSAPDKSGLPSDRFSAERTGGSVSTLTIQRTQQEDSAVYLCASSSGNNSPLHFGNGTRLTVT.

The DNA of the CDR3 is TGTGCCAGCAGCTTAGCGGGAGGGGTCTACAATGAGCAGTTCTTC. Residues: CASSLAGGVYNEQFF. V is TRBV7-2 and J is TRBJ2-1; TRBD2 matches 7 bases. The J segment lost 3 bases and the V segment lost 0 bases, leaving 2 bases of the junction unmatched. CDR3 size: 15 residues. The V gene's germline CDR1 is SGHTA and CDR2 FQGNSA.

The CDR3 nucleotides are TGCAGTGCTAGCCAGGGGGCTGGCTACACCTTC. It is translated as CSASQGAGYTF. The chain couples TRBV20-1 to TRBJ1-2; TRBD1 matches at 8 bases. This CDR3 spans 11 amino acids. With 3 bases clipped from V and 7 bases from J, the junction kept 1 base outside the gene matches. From germline, CDR1 is DFQATT and CDR2 SNEGSKA (reference sequence).

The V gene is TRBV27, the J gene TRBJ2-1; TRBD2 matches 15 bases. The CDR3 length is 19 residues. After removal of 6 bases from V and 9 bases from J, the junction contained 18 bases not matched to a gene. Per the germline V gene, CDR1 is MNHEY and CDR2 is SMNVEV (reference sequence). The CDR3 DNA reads TGTGCCAGCAGCTTCTCAGGACTAGCGGGAGGGCGGTGGCGAGGTGAGCAGTTCTTC. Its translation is CASSFSGLAGGRWRGEQFF.

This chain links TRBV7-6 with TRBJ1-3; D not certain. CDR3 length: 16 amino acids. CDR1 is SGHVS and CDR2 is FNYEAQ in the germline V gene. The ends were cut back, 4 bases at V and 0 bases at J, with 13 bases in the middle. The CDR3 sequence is CASSSGGLRSGNTIYF. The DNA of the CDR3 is TGTGCCAGCAGCTCAGGCGGCCTCCGCTCTGGAAACACCATATATTTT.

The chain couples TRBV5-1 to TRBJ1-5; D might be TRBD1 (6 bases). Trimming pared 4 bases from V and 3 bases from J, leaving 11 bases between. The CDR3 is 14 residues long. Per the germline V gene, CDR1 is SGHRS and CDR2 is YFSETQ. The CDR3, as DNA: TGCGCCAGCAGCCCCGACAGGCCCAATCAGCCCCAGCATTTT. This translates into CASSPDRPNQPQHF.

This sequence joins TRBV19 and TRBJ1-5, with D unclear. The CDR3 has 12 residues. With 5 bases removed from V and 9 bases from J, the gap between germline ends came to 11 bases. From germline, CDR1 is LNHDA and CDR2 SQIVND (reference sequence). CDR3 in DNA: TGTGCCAGTAGTCCTCGGCCAGGGCCCCAGCATTTT. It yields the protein CASSPRPGPQHF.

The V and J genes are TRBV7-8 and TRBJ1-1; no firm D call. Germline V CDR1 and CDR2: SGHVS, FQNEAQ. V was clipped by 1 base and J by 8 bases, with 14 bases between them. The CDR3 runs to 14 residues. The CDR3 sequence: CASSLVGGTLEAFF. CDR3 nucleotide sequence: TGTGCCAGCAGCTTAGTAGGAGGAACCCTCGAAGCTTTCTTT.

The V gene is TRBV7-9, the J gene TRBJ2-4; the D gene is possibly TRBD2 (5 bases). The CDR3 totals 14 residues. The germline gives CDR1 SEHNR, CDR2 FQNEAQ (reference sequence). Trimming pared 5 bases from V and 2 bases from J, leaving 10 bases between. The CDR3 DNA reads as TGTGCCAGCAGCCCTAGGGAGACCAAAAACATTCAGTACTTC. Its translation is CASSPRETKNIQYF.

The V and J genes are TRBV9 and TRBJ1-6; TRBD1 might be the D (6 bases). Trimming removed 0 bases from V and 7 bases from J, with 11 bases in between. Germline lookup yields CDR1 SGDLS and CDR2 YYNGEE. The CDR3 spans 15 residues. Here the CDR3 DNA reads TGTGCCAGCAGCGTAGCGCCAGGGGAAAATTCACCCCTCCACTTT. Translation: CASSVAPGENSPLHF.

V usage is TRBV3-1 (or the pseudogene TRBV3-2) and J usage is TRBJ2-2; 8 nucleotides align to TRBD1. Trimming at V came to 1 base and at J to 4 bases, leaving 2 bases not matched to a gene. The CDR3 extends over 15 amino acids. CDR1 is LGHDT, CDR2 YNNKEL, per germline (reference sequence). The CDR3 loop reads CASSQGTGGTGELFF. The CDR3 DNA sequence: TGTGCCAGCAGCCAAGGTACAGGGGGCACCGGGGAGCTGTTTTTT.

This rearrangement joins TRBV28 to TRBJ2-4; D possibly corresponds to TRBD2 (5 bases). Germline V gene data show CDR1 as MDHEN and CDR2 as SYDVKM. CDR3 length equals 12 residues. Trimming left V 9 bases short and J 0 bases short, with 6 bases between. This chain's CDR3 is CASSAAKNIQYF. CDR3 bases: TGTGCCAGTAGCGCAGCCAAAAACATTCAGTACTTC.

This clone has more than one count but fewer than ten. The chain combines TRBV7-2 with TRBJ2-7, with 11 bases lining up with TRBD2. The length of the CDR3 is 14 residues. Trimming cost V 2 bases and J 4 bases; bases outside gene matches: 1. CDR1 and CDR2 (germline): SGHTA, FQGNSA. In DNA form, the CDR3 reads TGTGCCAGCAGCTTACTAGCGGGGGGATACGAGCAGTACTTC. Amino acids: CASSLLAGGYEQYF.

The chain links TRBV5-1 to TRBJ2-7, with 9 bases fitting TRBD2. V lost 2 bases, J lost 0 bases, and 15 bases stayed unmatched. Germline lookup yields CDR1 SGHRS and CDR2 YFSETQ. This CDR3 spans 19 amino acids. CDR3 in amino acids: CASSFGASGTQSLSYEQYF. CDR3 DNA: TGCGCCAGCAGCTTCGGGGCTAGCGGGACCCAATCTCTCTCCTACGAGCAGTACTTC.

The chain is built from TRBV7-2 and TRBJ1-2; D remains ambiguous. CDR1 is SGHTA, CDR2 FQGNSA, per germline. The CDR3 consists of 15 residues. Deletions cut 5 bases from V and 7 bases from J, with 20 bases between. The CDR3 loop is CASSVTGRLLSGYTF. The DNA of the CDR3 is TGTGCCAGCAGCGTCACGGGCCGCTTACTATCTGGCTACACCTTC.

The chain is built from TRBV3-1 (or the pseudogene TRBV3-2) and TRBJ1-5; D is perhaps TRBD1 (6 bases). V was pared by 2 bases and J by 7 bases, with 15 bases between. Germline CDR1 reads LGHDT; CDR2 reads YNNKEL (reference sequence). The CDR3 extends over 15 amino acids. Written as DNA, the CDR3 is TGTGCCAGCAGCCAATATGCCACAGGGAACCAGCCCCAGCATTTT. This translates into CASSQYATGNQPQHF.

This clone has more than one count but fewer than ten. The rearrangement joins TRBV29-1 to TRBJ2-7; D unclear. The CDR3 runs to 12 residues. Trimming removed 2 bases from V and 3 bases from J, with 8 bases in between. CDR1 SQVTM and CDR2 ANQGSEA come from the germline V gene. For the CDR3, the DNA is TGCAGCGTTGAATCGGCGGACTACGAGCAGTACTTC. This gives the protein CSVESADYEQYF.

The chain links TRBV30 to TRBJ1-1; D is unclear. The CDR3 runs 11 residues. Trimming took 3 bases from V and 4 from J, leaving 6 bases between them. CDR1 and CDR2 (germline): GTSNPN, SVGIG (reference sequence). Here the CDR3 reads CAWRPGTEAFF. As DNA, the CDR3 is TGTGCCTGGAGACCCGGCACTGAAGCTTTCTTT.

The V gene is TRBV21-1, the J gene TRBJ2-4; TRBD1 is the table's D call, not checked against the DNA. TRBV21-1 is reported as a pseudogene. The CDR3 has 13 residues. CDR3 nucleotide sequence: TGTGCCAGCACCTACGACACAAAAAACATTCAGTACTTC. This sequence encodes CASTYDTKNIQYF.

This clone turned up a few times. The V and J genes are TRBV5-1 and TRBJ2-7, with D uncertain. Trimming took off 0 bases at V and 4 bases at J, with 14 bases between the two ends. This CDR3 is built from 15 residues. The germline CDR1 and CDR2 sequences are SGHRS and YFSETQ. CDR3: CASSLVAGRNYEQYF. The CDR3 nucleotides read TGCGCCAGCAGCTTGGTGGCAGGACGAAATTACGAGCAGTACTTC.

In nucleotides, the CDR3 is TGTGCCAGCTCGTCTGGACTAGCGGGAGTCGAAGATACGCAGTATTTT. Its translation: CASSSGLAGVEDTQYF. The V call is TRBV25-1, the J call TRBJ2-3; 13 bases agree with TRBD2. Germline V gene lookup returns CDR1 MGHDK and CDR2 SYGVNS. CDR3 size: 16 residues. V lost 8 bases, J lost 5 bases, and 10 bases stayed unmatched.

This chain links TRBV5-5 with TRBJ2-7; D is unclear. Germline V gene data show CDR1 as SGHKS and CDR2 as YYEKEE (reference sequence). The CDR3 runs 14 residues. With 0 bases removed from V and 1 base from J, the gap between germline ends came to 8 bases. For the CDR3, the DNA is TGTGCCAGCAGCTTGGCTTTCGATTCCTACGAGCAGTACTTC. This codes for CASSLAFDSYEQYF.

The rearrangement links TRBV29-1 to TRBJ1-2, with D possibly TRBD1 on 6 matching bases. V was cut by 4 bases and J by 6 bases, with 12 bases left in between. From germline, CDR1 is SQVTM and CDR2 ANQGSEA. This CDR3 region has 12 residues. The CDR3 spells CSVAGVGDGYTF. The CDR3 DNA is TGCAGCGTTGCAGGGGTTGGCGATGGCTACACCTTC.